The 23 T cell receptor beta chains given below trace back to one sample, sequenced in a study of CD8+ T cells in alopecia areata (dated by TCRdb to the late 2010s). This specimen's time point label, per the study, means: baseline before oral tofacitinib. Receptor amplification or capture employed the immunoSEQ multiplex PCR assay. RNA was extracted from all samples and reverse transcribed into cDNA, which served as template for TCR sequencing. This immuneACCESS table, as held by TCRdb, lists in-frame sequences with V and J called but not all clones. Of the missing ones, under half trace to an unresolved V gene in checked studies; the others have no known cause. In this sample the table shows hundreds of thousands of clones, approximately 61% of which occur a single time. The leading ten clones occupy less than 0.6% of the sample. Source: CD4+ T cells sorted from blood, taken at week 0. The receptors derive from a human donor with alopecia areata.

V usage is TRBV4-1 and J usage is TRBJ2-1; 7 nucleotides align to TRBD2. With 1 base clipped from V and 6 bases from J, the junction kept 6 bases outside the gene matches. The V gene's germline CDR1 is MGHRA and CDR2 YSYEKL. The CDR3 extends over 15 amino acids. The CDR3 spells CASSQASREVNEQFF. CDR3 nucleotide sequence: TGCGCCAGCAGCCAAGCAAGCCGGGAGGTCAATGAGCAGTTCTTC.

This rearrangement joins TRBV7-2 to TRBJ2-1; 9 positions agree with TRBD1. V was pared by 2 bases and J by 7 bases, with 6 bases of the junction left unmatched. The CDR3 extends over 15 amino acids. Germline V gene sequence: CDR1 SGHTA, CDR2 FQGNSA. DNA of the CDR3: TGTGCCAGCAGCTTAAATCGAGGACAGGGGAATGAGCAGTTCTTC. It translates to CASSLNRGQGNEQFF.

The chain recombines TRBV6-5 with TRBJ2-7, with a weak D call TRBD2 (5 bases). Trimming stripped 6 bases from V and 3 bases from J, with 15 bases between. This CDR3 is 14 amino acids long. Germline-derived CDR1 and CDR2 are MNHEY and SVGAGI. CDR3 DNA: TGTGCCAGCAGCTCGGCTCGGGGTTTCTACGAGCAGTACTTC. It specifies CASSSARGFYEQYF.

CDR3 bases: TGCGCCAGCAGCCCTTCGGACAGGACCTCAAATACGCAGTATTTT. It translates to CASSPSDRTSNTQYF. The chain couples TRBV5-1 to TRBJ2-3, with TRBD1 matching 7 bases. This CDR3 is 15 amino acids long. V lost 4 bases, J lost 7 bases, and 12 bases stayed unmatched. CDR1 and CDR2 from the germline V gene are SGHRS and YFSETQ.

The CDR3 nucleotides read TGTGCCAGCAGTTTCGGGGGTGAGCAGTACTTC. This sequence encodes CASSFGGEQYF. The rearrangement joins TRBV27 to TRBJ2-7, with D maybe TRBD2 (6 bases). The CDR3 length is 11 residues. Germline CDR1 and CDR2: MNHEY and SMNVEV (reference sequence). V lost 3 bases to trimming and J lost 7 bases, with 7 bases between them.

The chain couples TRBV7-8 to TRBJ1-2, with TRBD1 matching 9 bases. The V and J ends lost 6 bases and 5 bases, in that order; junction bases with no gene match: 7. The V gene's germline CDR1 is SGHVS and CDR2 FQNEAQ. CDR3 length: 14 residues. CDR3 sequence (DNA): TGTGCCAGCAGGAAACAGGGGGCAGGTTATGGCTACACCTTC. The encoded protein is CASRKQGAGYGYTF.

The chain uses TRBV5-1 and TRBJ2-7; D is unclear. The length of the CDR3 is 16 residues. Germline CDR1 SGHRS, CDR2 YFSETQ. The V gene lost 1 base and the J gene lost 0 bases, with 14 bases spanning the gap. The CDR3 DNA sequence: TGCGCCAGCAGCTTGTTTTTGGTCAGGTACTCCTACGAGCAGTACTTC. Protein sequence: CASSLFLVRYSYEQYF. The full variable domain, completed using reference TRBV5-1 and TRBJ2-7, is KAGVTQTPRYLIKTRGQQVTLSCSPISGHRSVSWYQQTPGQGLQFLFEYFSETQRNKGNFPGRFSGRQFSNSRSEMNVSTLELGDSALYLCASSLFLVRYSYEQYFGPGTRLTVT.

J is TRBJ2-1 and V is TRBV29-1; D is perhaps TRBD2 (6 bases). V lost 7 bases and J lost 8, with 30 bases in between. Germline V gene lookup returns CDR1 SQVTM and CDR2 ANQGSEA. The CDR3 extends over 17 amino acids. The CDR3 bases are TGCAGCGGGTGGAGGGGCAGGGTCCCCGGGGTGGTTGATGAGCAGTTCTTC. It encodes CSGWRGRVPGVVDEQFF.

The chain links TRBV2 to TRBJ1-5; D unresolved. V was trimmed by 7 bases and J by 6 bases, leaving 19 bases between them. This CDR3 comprises 15 residues. From germline, CDR1 is SNHLY and CDR2 FYNNEI. The CDR3 region has the DNA TGTGCCAGCAAGGGTGACACGGAGGCCGGTCAGCCCCAGCATTTT. Encoded protein: CASKGDTEAGQPQHF. The whole variable domain, remainder taken from reference TRBV2 and TRBJ1-5, is EPEVTQTPSHQVTQMGQEVILRCVPISNHLYFYWYRQILGQKVEFLVSFYNNEISEKSEIFDDQFSVERPDGSNFTLKIRSTKLEDSAMYFCASKGDTEAGQPQHFGDGTRLSIL.

V gene TRBV5-5 combines with J gene TRBJ2-1; 13 bases align to TRBD2. CDR3 length: 18 amino acids. The J segment lost 3 bases and the V segment lost 2 bases, leaving 8 bases of the junction unmatched. Germline V lookup: CDR1 SGHKS, CDR2 YYEKEE (reference sequence). The CDR3 DNA is TGTGCCAGCAGCTTACGGACTAGCGGGAGACGAAGCTACAATGAGCAGTTCTTC. It codes for CASSLRTSGRRSYNEQFF.

This clone appeared once. V usage is TRBV7-9 and J usage is TRBJ2-7; D is possibly TRBD1 (5 bases). Trimming shortened V by 3 bases and J by 0 bases, and 12 bases separated the two germline ends. CDR1 is SEHNR and CDR2 is FQNEAQ in the germline V gene (reference sequence). The CDR3 totals 15 residues. CDR3 loop: CASSFPQADSYEQYF. Written as DNA, the CDR3 is TGTGCCAGCAGCTTTCCACAGGCCGACTCCTACGAGCAGTACTTC.

This chain uses TRBV2 with TRBJ1-3; tentatively, D is TRBD1 (5 bases). Germline CDR1 and CDR2: SNHLY and FYNNEI. The V gene lost 3 bases and the J gene lost 0 bases, with 18 bases spanning the gap. The CDR3 totals 18 residues. The CDR3 DNA sequence: TGTGCCAGCAGTGATAAAGTCCCAGACAGACTCTCTGGAAACACCATATATTTT. Protein: CASSDKVPDRLSGNTIYF.

The chain has TRBV6-5 and TRBJ1-1, with 8 bases aligning to TRBD1. Per germline, CDR1 MNHEY and CDR2 SVGAGI. This CDR3 contains 15 residues. The J segment lost 1 base and the V segment lost 2 bases, leaving 3 bases of the junction unmatched. The CDR3 loop reads CASSYEGQGNTEAFF. The DNA for the CDR3 is TGTGCCAGCAGTTACGAAGGACAGGGGAACACTGAAGCTTTCTTT.

This clone was seen more than once but under ten times. The CDR3 reads CASSRKTGGYGYTF. The CDR3 nucleotides read TGTGCCAGCAGCCGGAAGACAGGGGGCTATGGCTACACCTTC. This rearrangement joins TRBV14 to TRBJ1-2; TRBD1 aligns across 9 bases. Germline trimming cut 4 bases from V and 4 bases from J; bases unmatched to any gene: 4. Germline values: CDR1 SGHDN, CDR2 FVKESK. This CDR3 spans 14 amino acids.

The J gene is TRBJ1-1, the V gene TRBV6-1, with D uncertain. Germline assignment: CDR1 MNHNS and CDR2 SASEGT. The CDR3 extends over 14 amino acids. Trimming took 2 bases from V and 5 from J, leaving 12 bases between them. CDR3 in DNA: TGTGCCAGCAGTGAACCCGGGAGGGAAACTGAAGCTTTCTTT. Its protein is CASSEPGRETEAFF.

This clone occurred a few times. This chain links TRBV11-2 with TRBJ2-3; D may be TRBD2 (5 bases). The V end was cut by 1 base, the J end by 1 base, with 12 bases between. This CDR3 is 16 amino acids long. Germline assignment: CDR1 SGHAT and CDR2 FQNNGV. The CDR3 sequence: CASSLGTGSGTDTQYF. CDR3 sequence (DNA): TGTGCCAGCAGCTTAGGAACGGGGTCGGGCACAGATACGCAGTATTTT.

V gene TRBV5-1 combines with J gene TRBJ2-5; 9 bases line up with TRBD2. V was clipped by 6 bases and J by 0 bases; unmatched bases: 3. The V gene's germline CDR1 is SGHRS and CDR2 YFSETQ. The CDR3 runs 14 residues. The CDR3 spells CASNSGRYQETQYF. The CDR3 DNA sequence: TGCGCCAGCAACAGCGGGAGGTACCAAGAGACCCAGTACTTC. Full variable domain (remainder filled in from reference TRBV5-1 and TRBJ2-5): KAGVTQTPRYLIKTRGQQVTLSCSPISGHRSVSWYQQTPGQGLQFLFEYFSETQRNKGNFPGRFSGRQFSNSRSEMNVSTLELGDSALYLCASNSGRYQETQYFGPGTRLLVL.

This rearrangement joins TRBV9 to TRBJ1-2, with a weak D call TRBD1 (6 bases). Germline CDR1 reads SGDLS; CDR2 reads YYNGEE. V gave up 1 base and J gave up 6 bases, with 7 bases separating them. This CDR3 contains 12 residues. DNA for the CDR3: TGTGCCAGCAGCGTATCAGGGGATGGCTACACCTTC. This encodes CASSVSGDGYTF. Complete variable domain (other parts from reference TRBV9 and TRBJ1-2): DSGVTQTPKHLITATGQRVTLRCSPRSGDLSVYWYQQSLDQGLQFLIQYYNGEERAKGNILERFSAQQFPDLHSELNLSSLELGDSALYFCASSVSGDGYTFGSGTRLTVV.

CDR3 in DNA: TGTGCCAGCAGTGCTGACAGGGGGCTCTATGGCTACACCTTC. Translation gives CASSADRGLYGYTF. This chain joins TRBV25-1 and TRBJ1-2, with 10 bases matching TRBD1. This CDR3 is built from 14 residues. V lost 4 bases and J lost 4; bases outside the gene matches: 3. Germline V gene sequence: CDR1 MGHDK, CDR2 SYGVNS.

This clone was recorded a few times. The genes are TRBV23-1 and TRBJ1-1, with D possibly matching TRBD1 (5 bases). TRBV23-1 is filed as an ORF, its function uncertain. The CDR3 contains 12 residues. Deletions cut 1 base from V and 7 bases from J, with 7 bases between. CDR3 region: CASSQWGGEAFF. Here the CDR3 DNA reads TGCGCCAGCAGTCAATGGGGGGGTGAAGCTTTCTTT.

V is TRBV10-2 and J is TRBJ2-3; the D gene is possibly TRBD1 (6 bases). With 9 bases removed from V and 2 bases from J, the gap between germline ends came to 21 bases. Germline V CDR1 and CDR2: WSHSY, SAAADI. The CDR3 extends over 16 amino acids. The DNA of the CDR3 is TGCGCCAGTGCCCAGGGGTCGAGGTTACTCACAGATACGCAGTATTTT. It specifies CASAQGSRLLTDTQYF.

This clone was observed once. The gene calls are TRBV6-1 and TRBJ1-1, with D uncertain. The ends were cut back, 6 bases at V and 7 bases at J, with 18 bases in the middle. CDR1 and CDR2 from the germline V gene are MNHNS and SASEGT. The CDR3 is 14 residues long. The CDR3 region is CASREKWADREAFF. The CDR3 DNA follows: TGTGCCAGCAGGGAGAAGTGGGCGGACCGTGAAGCTTTCTTT.

This clone has a handful of counts. Other DNA sequences in the sample encode the same CDR3. V is TRBV29-1 and J is TRBJ1-1; 8 bases match TRBD1. The CDR3 runs to 13 residues. J gave up 4 bases and V 3 bases, and 4 bases lay outside the gene matches. From germline, CDR1 is SQVTM and CDR2 ANQGSEA. CDR3 region: CSVDSTGGTEAFF. The CDR3 DNA reads as TGCAGCGTTGATTCAACAGGGGGCACTGAAGCTTTCTTT.